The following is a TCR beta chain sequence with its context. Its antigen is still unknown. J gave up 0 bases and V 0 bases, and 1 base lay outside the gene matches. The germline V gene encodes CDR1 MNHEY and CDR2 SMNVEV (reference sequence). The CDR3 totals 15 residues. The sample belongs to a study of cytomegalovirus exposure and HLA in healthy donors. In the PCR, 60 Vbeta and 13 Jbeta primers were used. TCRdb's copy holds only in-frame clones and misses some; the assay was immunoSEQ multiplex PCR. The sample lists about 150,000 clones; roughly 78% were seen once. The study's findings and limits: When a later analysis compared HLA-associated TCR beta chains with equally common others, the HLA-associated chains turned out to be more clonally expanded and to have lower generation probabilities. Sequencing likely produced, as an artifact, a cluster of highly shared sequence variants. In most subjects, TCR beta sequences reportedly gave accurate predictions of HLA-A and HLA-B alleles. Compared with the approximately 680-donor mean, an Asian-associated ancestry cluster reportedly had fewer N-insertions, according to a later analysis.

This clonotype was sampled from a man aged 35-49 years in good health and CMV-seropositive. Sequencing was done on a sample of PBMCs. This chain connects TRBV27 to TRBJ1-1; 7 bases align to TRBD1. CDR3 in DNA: TGTGCCAGCAGTTTATCCGGGACAGTGAACACTGAAGCTTTCTTT. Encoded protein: CASSLSGTVNTEAFF.